This T cell receptor (beta chain) is from a study of cytomegalovirus exposure and HLA in healthy donors. V was shortened by 6 bases and J by 8 bases, with 4 bases between the two germline ends. Germline CDR1 and CDR2: DFQATT and SNEGSKA (reference sequence). This CDR3 has 8 amino acids. A multiplex PCR was run with 60 Vbeta primers and 13 Jbeta primers. Clones were read by immunoSEQ multiplex PCR, and TCRdb kept only the in-frame ones, dropping some. This sample's table has some 130,000 clones. This receptor was obtained from a man aged 18 to 29 in good health and CMV-seronegative. The sequenced sample was PBMCs. V is TRBV20-1 and J is TRBJ1-2; D gene uncertain. CDR3 DNA: TGCAGTGCCGGGGGCTACACCTTC. Protein product: CSAGGYTF.